The present T cell receptor beta chain was sequenced within a study of CD8 T cells in ankylosing spondylitis. Regarding the study as a whole: Researchers reportedly found disease-linked clones significantly enriched in matched ankylosing spondylitis synovial fluid. CD8+ cells made up the disease-linked clones, which were relatively rare in peripheral blood.

TCRdb redid the calling of the 5' RACE reads with MiXCR, one entry per CDR3 protein. The data hold 150,000 to 200,000 distinct CDR3 sequences, with roughly 18% observed a single time. Trimming shortened V by 2 bases and J by 3 bases, and 14 bases separated the two germline ends. This CDR3 has 16 amino acids. Germline CDR1 reads SGHTA; CDR2 reads FQGNSA. On this clonotype: The antigen is undetermined.

Sequencing input: blood, either unsorted or a sorted T cell fraction (not recorded which). The receptor was isolated from a male donor aged 10 to 30 with ankylosing spondylitis or in good health (not recorded which). This chain uses TRBV7-2 with TRBJ1-5; perhaps TRBD1 as D (6 bases). The CDR3: CASSLTPGQFNQPQHF. As DNA, the CDR3 is TGTGCCAGCAGCTTAACCCCAGGACAGTTCAATCAGCCCCAGCATTTT.